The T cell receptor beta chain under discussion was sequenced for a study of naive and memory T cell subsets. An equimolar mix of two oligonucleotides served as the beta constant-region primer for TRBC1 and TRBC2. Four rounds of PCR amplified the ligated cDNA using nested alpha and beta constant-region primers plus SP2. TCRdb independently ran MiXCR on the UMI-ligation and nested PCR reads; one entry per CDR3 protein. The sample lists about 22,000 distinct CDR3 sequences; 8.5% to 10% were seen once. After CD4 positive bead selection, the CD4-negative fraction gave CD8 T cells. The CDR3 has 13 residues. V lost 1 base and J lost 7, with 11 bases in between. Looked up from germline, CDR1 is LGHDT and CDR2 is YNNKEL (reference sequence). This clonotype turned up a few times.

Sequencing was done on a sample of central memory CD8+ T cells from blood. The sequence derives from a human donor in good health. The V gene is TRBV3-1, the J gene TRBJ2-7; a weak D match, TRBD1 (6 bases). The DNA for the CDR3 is TGTGCCAGCAGCCAAGTTCCAGGGGCTGAGCAGTACTTC. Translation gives CASSQVPGAEQYF.